The 15 T cell receptor beta chains listed next were all sequenced from one sample in a study of blood T cells in healthy people across ages. A second PCR of 7 to 11 cycles used a sample-barcoded 5' primer and a J-beta primer mix. TCRdb reprocessed the 5' RACE reads with MiXCR, giving one entry per CDR3 protein. Found here are approximately 800,000 distinct CDR3 sequences, under 40% of them singletons; the top ten hold 10% to 15%. What was sequenced was blood. The receptors were gathered from a young man in good health.

A few counts support this clonotype. The chain uses TRBV5-4 and TRBJ2-1; 8 positions match TRBD1. From germline, CDR1 is SGHNT and CDR2 YYREEE (reference sequence). This CDR3 is 16 amino acids long. The V gene end was trimmed by 4 bases and the J gene end by 1 base; junction bases not matched to a gene: 7. The CDR3 coding sequence is TGTGCCAGCAGCGTGAGGACAGGGACGTCCTACAATGAGCAGTTCTTC. Translation: CASSVRTGTSYNEQFF.

The gene calls are TRBV6-5 and TRBJ1-1; tentatively, D is TRBD1 (5 bases). The CDR3 is 13 amino acids. Germline CDR1 reads MNHEY; CDR2 reads SVGAGI. The germline V and J ends were trimmed by 5 bases and 5 bases, with 12 bases remaining between them. This CDR3 is CASSRQPATEAFF. For the CDR3, the DNA is TGTGCCAGCAGTAGACAGCCGGCAACTGAAGCTTTCTTT.

This chain joins TRBV11-1 and TRBJ1-1, with D possibly matching TRBD1 (5 bases). The CDR3 is made up of 11 amino acids. The V end lost 7 bases, the J end lost 11 bases, and 14 bases lay between the germline ends. Germline-derived CDR1 and CDR2 are SGHAT and FQDESV (reference sequence). CDR3 nucleotides: TGTGCCAGCACCCTAGGGGCCGATGCTTTCTTT. Translating gives CASTLGADAFF.

The J gene is TRBJ2-3, the V gene TRBV5-6, with D tentatively TRBD1 or TRBD2 (5 bases each). V was shortened by 5 bases and J by 0 bases, with 13 bases between the two germline ends. CDR1 and CDR2 (germline): SGHDT, YYEEEE. The CDR3 extends over 15 amino acids. The CDR3: CASRVRGPSTDTQYF. The CDR3 nucleotides read TGTGCCAGCAGGGTCCGGGGACCGAGCACAGATACGCAGTATTTT.

The chain has TRBV10-3 and TRBJ2-6; no clear D gene. Germline V lookup: CDR1 ENHRY, CDR2 SYGVKD. The CDR3 consists of 16 residues. V lost 0 bases, J lost 2 bases, and 8 bases lay in between. CDR3 amino acids: CAISESPAAGANVLTF. The CDR3 DNA sequence: TGTGCCATCAGTGAGTCACCGGCAGCTGGGGCCAACGTCCTGACTTTC.

This clonotype has only a few counts. The chain uses TRBV15 and TRBJ2-1, with 12 bases lining up with TRBD2. J gave up 4 bases and V 1 base, and 8 bases lay outside the gene matches. This CDR3 is built from 18 residues. The germline CDR1 and CDR2 sequences are LNHNV and YYDKDF (reference sequence). This CDR3 is CATSRGAPSGGAYNEQFF. The CDR3, as DNA: TGTGCCACCAGCAGAGGTGCTCCTAGCGGGGGGGCTTACAATGAGCAGTTCTTC.

This chain connects TRBV12-3 or TRBV12-4 to TRBJ1-6; 8 bases line up with TRBD1. V dropped 3 bases and J dropped 9; count of bases not matched to a gene: 4. The CDR3 is 14 residues long. CDR3 region: CASSFWTGSSPLHF. In nucleotides, the CDR3 is TGTGCCAGCAGTTTTTGGACAGGGAGTTCACCCCTCCACTTT.

This clonotype was picked up a small number of times. The chain is built from TRBV7-2 and TRBJ2-5; 10 nucleotides match TRBD2. The V gene end was trimmed by 5 bases and the J gene end by 4 bases; junction bases not matched to a gene: 7. The CDR3 length is 15 residues. Germline assignment: CDR1 SGHTA and CDR2 FQGNSA. The CDR3 DNA reads TGTGCCAGCAGCGTCGGACTAGCGGAGGGAGAGACCCAGTACTTC. This translates into CASSVGLAEGETQYF.

The chain joins TRBV5-1 to TRBJ2-3; 8 bases fit TRBD1. Germline V gene sequence: CDR1 SGHRS, CDR2 YFSETQ. This CDR3 region has 16 residues. V shed 3 bases and J 0 bases; nucleotides not matched to a gene: 6. CDR3 region: CASSSTGDTSTDTQYF. CDR3 bases: TGCGCCAGCAGCTCGACAGGGGACACTAGCACAGATACGCAGTATTTT.

This clonotype was observed many times. The chain employs TRBV5-1 and TRBJ1-2; 8 bases line up with TRBD1. CDR1 and CDR2 from the germline V gene are SGHRS and YFSETQ. The ends lost 4 bases at V and 12 bases at J; junction bases unmatched: 11. This CDR3 contains 13 residues. CDR3 in amino acids: CASSPSGGAYHTF. The CDR3 DNA reads TGCGCCAGCAGCCCCTCAGGGGGCGCATATCACACCTTC.

Worth noting for this clonotype: One junction end does not reproduce the germline sequence, and a read error may be involved. This sequence joins TRBV5-1 and TRBJ1-1; D not resolved. Germline V gene sequence: CDR1 SGHRS, CDR2 YFSETQ. This CDR3 is 13 amino acids long. The CDR3 here is CASGFMANTEAFF. Here the CDR3 DNA reads TGCGCCAGCGGCTTCATGGCGAACACTGAAGCTTTCTTT.

The chain joins TRBV12-3 or TRBV12-4 to TRBJ2-4, with D perhaps being TRBD1 or TRBD2 (5 bases each). The J call is uncertain, as TRBJ2-5 better fits the DNA end. The CDR3 spans 15 residues. The CDR3 sequence is CASSLGRRGQETQYF. For the CDR3, the DNA is TGTGCCAGCAGCTTGGGACGTCGGGGACAAGAGACCCAGTACTTC.

This chain connects TRBV7-2 to TRBJ2-1; D remains ambiguous. Trimming shortened V by 5 bases and J by 10 bases, and 15 bases separated the two germline ends. Germline assignment: CDR1 SGHTA and CDR2 FQGNSA. This CDR3 spans 13 amino acids. CDR3 protein: CASSVSTAYEQFF. The CDR3 DNA reads TGTGCCAGCAGCGTATCCACAGCCTACGAGCAGTTCTTC.

In its sample, this clonotype was seen a few times. V and J are TRBV12-3 or TRBV12-4 and TRBJ2-7; D is perhaps TRBD1 (5 bases). Trimming left V 6 bases short and J 0 bases short, with 12 bases between. The CDR3 sequence is 14 residues long. As DNA, the CDR3 is TGTGCCAGCAGCCCAAGGGGCGTCTCCTACGAGCAGTACTTC. This encodes CASSPRGVSYEQYF.

This sequence joins TRBV24-1 and TRBJ2-4; 8 bases agree with TRBD2. This CDR3 has 15 residues. The germline gives CDR1 KGHDR, CDR2 SFDVKD. J gave up 13 bases and V 4 bases, and 14 bases lay outside the gene matches. The CDR3 sequence: CATSDAGGAGREQYF. CDR3 coding DNA: TGTGCCACCAGTGACGCCGGGGGGGCCGGTCGTGAGCAGTACTTC.